The entry below describes one T cell receptor (beta chain). Its antigen is undetermined. Sample treatment: oral pan-JAK inhibitor, 5-10 mg twice daily. J gave up 2 bases and V 4 bases, and 3 bases lay outside the gene matches. CDR1 and CDR2 from the germline V gene are MDHEN and SYDVKM. The CDR3 length is 15 residues. This sample was included in a study of CD8+ T cells in alopecia areata. Study-wide background: Treated patients were given 5 to 10 mg oral tofacitinib twice daily. The duration of tofacitinib was 6 to 18 months, with 6 months off drug afterward.

General study results and limits: Sequences from scalp samples also cover resident alphabeta T cells of normal skin.

Extracted from the samples, RNA was reverse transcribed into cDNA to serve as the sequencing template. The protocol was immunoSEQ multiplex PCR, while the TCRdb copy is restricted to in-frame clones and leaves out a portion. The sample contains around 190,000 clones, less than 65% of which appear only once. This TCR derives from a human donor with alopecia areata. Specimen: CD4+ T cells sorted from blood, collected at week 24, from a patient treated with tofacitinib. This chain links TRBV28 with TRBJ2-5, with TRBD2 identical over 11 bases. CDR3 protein: CASSSLAGGQETQYF. The CDR3 DNA sequence: TGTGCCAGCAGTTCGCTAGCGGGGGGACAAGAGACCCAGTACTTC.